This T cell receptor beta chain was captured in a study of T cells after yellow fever vaccination. TCRdb used MiXCR to reprocess the 5' RACE reads, holding one entry per CDR3 protein. The sample shows a few hundred thousand distinct CDR3 sequences, approximately 13% of them seen only once. The germline V gene has CDR1 LGHNA and CDR2 YNFKEQ. The V gene lost 0 bases and the J gene lost 6 bases, with 9 bases spanning the gap. This CDR3 is built from 14 residues. This chain joins TRBV4-2 and TRBJ1-5; D not certain. The receptor was isolated from a man between 18 and 29 years old who received the YFV17D yellow fever vaccine. The material sequenced was CD4+ T cells sorted from PBMCs, taken 15 days after the yellow fever booster vaccination. The CDR3 DNA reads as TGTGCCAGCAGCCAAGACACTGGAACTCAGCCCCAGCATTTT. Amino acid sequence: CASSQDTGTQPQHF.